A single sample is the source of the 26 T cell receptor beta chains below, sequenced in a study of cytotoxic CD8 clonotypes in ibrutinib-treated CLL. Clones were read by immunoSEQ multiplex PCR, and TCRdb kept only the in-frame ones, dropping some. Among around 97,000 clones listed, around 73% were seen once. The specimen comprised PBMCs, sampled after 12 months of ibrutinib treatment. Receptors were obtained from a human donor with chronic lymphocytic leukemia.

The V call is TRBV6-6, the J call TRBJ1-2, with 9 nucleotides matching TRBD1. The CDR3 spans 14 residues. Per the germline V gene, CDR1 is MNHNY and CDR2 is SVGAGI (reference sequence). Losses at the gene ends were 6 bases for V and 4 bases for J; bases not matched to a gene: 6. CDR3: CASSSGQGLYGYTF. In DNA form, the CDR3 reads TGTGCCAGCAGCTCGGGACAGGGCCTCTATGGCTACACCTTC.

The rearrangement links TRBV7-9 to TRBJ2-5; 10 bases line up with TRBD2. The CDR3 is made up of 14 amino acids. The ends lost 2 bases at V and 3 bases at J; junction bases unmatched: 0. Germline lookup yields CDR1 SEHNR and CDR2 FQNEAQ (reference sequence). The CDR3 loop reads CASSLSGGEETQYF. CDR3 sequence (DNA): TGTGCCAGCAGCTTAAGCGGGGGGGAAGAGACCCAGTACTTC.

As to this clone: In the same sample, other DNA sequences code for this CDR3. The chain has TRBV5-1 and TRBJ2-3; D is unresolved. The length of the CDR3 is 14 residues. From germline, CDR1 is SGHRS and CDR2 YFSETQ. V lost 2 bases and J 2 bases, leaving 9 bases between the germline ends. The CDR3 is CASSLGKPTDTQYF. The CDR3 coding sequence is TGCGCCAGCAGCTTAGGAAAACCCACAGATACGCAGTATTTT.

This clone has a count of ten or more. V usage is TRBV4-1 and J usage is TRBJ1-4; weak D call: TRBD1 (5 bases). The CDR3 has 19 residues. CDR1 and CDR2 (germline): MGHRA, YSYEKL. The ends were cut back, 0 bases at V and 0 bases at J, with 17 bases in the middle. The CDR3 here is CASSQDGSDSLATNEKLFF. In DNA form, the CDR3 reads TGCGCCAGCAGCCAAGATGGATCCGACAGTCTTGCAACTAATGAAAAACTGTTTTTT.

For the CDR3, the DNA is TGCGCCAGCAGCCCCCAAGAGGGGGGGGACTATGGCTACACCTTC. It yields the protein CASSPQEGGDYGYTF. The chain recombines TRBV4-1 with TRBJ1-2, with a tentative D call TRBD1 (6 bases). The ends were cut back, 4 bases at V and 3 bases at J, with 15 bases in the middle. This CDR3 is 15 amino acids long. The germline V gene has CDR1 MGHRA and CDR2 YSYEKL.

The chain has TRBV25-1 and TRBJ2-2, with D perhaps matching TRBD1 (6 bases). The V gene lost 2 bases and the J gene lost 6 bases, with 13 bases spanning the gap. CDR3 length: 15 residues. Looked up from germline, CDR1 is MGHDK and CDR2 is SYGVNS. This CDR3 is CASSEVAGVPGELFF. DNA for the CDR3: TGTGCCAGCAGTGAAGTGGCAGGGGTTCCCGGGGAGCTGTTTTTT. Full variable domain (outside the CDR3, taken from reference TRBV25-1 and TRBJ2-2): EADIYQTPRYLVIGTGKKITLECSQTMGHDKMYWYQQDPGMELHLIHYSYGVNSTEKGDLSSESTVSRIRTEHFPLTLESARPSHTSQYLCASSEVAGVPGELFFGEGSRLTVL.

Here the CDR3 reads CASSLLLGPGETQYF. CDR3 coding DNA: TGCGCCAGCAGCTTGTTATTGGGGCCGGGAGAGACCCAGTACTTC. J is TRBJ2-5 and V is TRBV5-1, with D possibly being TRBD1 (5 bases). Per germline, CDR1 SGHRS and CDR2 YFSETQ. V was shortened by 1 base and J by 4 bases, with 14 bases between the two germline ends. The CDR3 extends over 15 amino acids.

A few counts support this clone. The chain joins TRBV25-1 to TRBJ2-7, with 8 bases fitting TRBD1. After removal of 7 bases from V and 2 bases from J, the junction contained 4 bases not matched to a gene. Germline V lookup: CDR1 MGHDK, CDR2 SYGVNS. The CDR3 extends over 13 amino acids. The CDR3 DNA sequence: TGTGCCAGCACTGGACAGGGTACCTACGAGCAGTACTTC. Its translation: CASTGQGTYEQYF.

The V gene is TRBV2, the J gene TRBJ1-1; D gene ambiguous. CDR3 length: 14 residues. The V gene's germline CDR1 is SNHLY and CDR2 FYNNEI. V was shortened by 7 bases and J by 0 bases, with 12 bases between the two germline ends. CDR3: CASNSLSLNTEAFF. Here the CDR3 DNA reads TGTGCCAGCAACAGCTTATCTTTGAACACTGAAGCTTTCTTT.

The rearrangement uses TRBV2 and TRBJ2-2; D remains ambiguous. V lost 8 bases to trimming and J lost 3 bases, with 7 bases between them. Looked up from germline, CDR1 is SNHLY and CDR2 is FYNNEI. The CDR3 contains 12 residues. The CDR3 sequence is CASGWDTGELFF. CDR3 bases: TGTGCCAGCGGGTGGGACACCGGGGAGCTGTTTTTT.

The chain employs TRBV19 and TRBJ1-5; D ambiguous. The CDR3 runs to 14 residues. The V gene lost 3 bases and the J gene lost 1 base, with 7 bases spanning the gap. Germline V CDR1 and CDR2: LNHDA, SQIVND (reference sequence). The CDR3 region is CASSMRWSNQPQHF. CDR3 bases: TGTGCCAGTAGTATGCGGTGGAGCAATCAGCCCCAGCATTTT. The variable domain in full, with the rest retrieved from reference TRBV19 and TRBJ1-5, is DGGITQSPKYLFRKEGQNVTLSCEQNLNHDAMYWYRQDPGQGLRLIYYSQIVNDFQKGDIAEGYSVSREKKESFPLTVTSAQKNPTAFYLCASSMRWSNQPQHFGDGTRLSIL.

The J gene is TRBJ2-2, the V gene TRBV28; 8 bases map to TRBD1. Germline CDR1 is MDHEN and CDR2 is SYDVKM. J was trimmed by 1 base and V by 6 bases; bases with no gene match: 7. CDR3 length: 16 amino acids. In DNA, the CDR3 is TGTGCCAGCAGCCTGACAGGGGCAAAGAACACCGGGGAGCTGTTTTTT. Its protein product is CASSLTGAKNTGELFF.

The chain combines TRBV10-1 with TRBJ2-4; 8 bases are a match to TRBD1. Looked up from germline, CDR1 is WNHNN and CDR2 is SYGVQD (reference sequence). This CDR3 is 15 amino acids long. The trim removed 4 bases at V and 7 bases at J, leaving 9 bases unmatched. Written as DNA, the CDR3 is TGCGCCAGCAGTGCACTGGGACAGGAAAGGAACATTCAGTACTTC. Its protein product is CASSALGQERNIQYF.

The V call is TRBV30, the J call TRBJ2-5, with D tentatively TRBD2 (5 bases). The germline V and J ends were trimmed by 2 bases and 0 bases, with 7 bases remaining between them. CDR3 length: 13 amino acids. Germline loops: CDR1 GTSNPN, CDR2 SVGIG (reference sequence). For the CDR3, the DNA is TGTGCCTGGAGTTTCGGGGACCAAGAGACCCAGTACTTC. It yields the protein CAWSFGDQETQYF.

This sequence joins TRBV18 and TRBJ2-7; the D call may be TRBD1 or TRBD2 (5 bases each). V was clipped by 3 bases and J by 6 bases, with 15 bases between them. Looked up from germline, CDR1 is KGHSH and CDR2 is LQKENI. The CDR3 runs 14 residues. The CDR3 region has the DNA TGTGCCAGCTCACCGCCCGGGACGGCGGCCGAGCAGTACTTC. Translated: CASSPPGTAAEQYF.

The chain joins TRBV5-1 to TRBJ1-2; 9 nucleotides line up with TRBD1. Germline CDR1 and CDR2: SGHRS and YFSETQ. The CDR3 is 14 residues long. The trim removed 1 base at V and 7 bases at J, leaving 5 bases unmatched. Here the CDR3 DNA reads TGCGCCAGCAGCTTGCCCGGGACAGGGATTGGCTACACCTTC. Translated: CASSLPGTGIGYTF.

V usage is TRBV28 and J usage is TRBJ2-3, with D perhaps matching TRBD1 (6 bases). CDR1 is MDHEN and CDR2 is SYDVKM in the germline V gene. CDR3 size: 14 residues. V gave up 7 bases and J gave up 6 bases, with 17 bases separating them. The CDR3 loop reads CASKVEGHTDTQYF. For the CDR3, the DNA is TGTGCCAGCAAGGTTGAGGGACACACGGATACGCAGTATTTT. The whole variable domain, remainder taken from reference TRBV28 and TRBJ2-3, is DVKVTQSSRYLVKRTGEKVFLECVQDMDHENMFWYRQDPGLGLRLIYFSYDVKMKEKGDIPEGYSVSREKKERFSLILESASTNQTSMYLCASKVEGHTDTQYFGPGTRLTVL.

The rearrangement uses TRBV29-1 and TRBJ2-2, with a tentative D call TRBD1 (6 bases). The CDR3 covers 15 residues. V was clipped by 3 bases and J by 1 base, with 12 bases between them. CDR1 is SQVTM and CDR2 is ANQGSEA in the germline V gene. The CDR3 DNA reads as TGCAGCGTTGAGAAGGCAGGGGTGAACACCGGGGAGCTGTTTTTT. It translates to CSVEKAGVNTGELFF.

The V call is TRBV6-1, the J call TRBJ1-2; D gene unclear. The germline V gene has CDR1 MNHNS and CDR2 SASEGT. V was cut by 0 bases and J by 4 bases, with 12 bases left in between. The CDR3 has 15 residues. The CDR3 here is CASSEARGRLYGYTF. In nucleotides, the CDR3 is TGTGCCAGCAGTGAAGCGCGAGGCAGGCTCTATGGCTACACCTTC.

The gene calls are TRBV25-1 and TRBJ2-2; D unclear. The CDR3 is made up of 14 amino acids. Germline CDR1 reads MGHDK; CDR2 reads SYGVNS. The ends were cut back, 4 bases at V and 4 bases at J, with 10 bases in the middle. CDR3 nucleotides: TGTGCCAGCAGTGCTCCAGATCCCACCGGGGAGCTGTTTTTT. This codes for CASSAPDPTGELFF. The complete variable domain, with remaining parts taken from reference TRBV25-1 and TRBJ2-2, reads EADIYQTPRYLVIGTGKKITLECSQTMGHDKMYWYQQDPGMELHLIHYSYGVNSTEKGDLSSESTVSRIRTEHFPLTLESARPSHTSQYLCASSAPDPTGELFFGEGSRLTVL.

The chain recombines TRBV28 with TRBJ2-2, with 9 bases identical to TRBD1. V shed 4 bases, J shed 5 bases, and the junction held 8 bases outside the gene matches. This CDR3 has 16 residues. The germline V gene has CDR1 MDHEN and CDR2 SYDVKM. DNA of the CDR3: TGTGCCAGCAGTTCTCACTCGACAGGGGGGACCGGGGAGCTGTTTTTT. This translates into CASSSHSTGGTGELFF.

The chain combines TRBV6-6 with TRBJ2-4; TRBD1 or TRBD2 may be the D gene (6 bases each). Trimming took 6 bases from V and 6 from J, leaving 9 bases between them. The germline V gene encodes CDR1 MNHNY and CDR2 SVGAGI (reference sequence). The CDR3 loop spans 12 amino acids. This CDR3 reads CASSGGGNIQYF. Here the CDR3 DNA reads TGTGCCAGCAGCGGGGGCGGAAACATTCAGTACTTC.

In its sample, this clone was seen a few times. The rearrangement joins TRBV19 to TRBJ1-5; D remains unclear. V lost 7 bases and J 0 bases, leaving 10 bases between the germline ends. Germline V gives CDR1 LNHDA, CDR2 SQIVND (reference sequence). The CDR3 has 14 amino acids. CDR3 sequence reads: CASKSLISNQPQHF. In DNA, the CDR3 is TGTGCCAGTAAATCCCTGATTAGCAATCAGCCCCAGCATTTT.

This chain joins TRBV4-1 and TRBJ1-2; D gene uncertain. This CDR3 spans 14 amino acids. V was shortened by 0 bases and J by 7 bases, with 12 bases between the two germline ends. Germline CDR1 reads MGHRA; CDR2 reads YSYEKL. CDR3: CASSQEEVRGGYTF. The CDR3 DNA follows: TGCGCCAGCAGCCAAGAAGAGGTACGGGGTGGCTACACCTTC.

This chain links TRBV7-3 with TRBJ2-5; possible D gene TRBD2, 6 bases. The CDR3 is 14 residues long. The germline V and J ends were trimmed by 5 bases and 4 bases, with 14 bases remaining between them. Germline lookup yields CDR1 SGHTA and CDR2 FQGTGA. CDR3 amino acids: CASSRDGGAETQYF. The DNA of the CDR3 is TGTGCCAGCAGCCGCGACGGGGGTGCAGAGACCCAGTACTTC.

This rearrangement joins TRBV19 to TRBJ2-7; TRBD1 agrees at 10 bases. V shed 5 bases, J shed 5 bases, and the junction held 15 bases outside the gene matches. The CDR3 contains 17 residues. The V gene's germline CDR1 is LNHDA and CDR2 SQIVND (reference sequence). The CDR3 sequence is CASSRIAGQGYFDEQYF. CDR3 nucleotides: TGTGCCAGTAGTCGTATAGCGGGACAGGGGTATTTTGACGAGCAGTACTTC.